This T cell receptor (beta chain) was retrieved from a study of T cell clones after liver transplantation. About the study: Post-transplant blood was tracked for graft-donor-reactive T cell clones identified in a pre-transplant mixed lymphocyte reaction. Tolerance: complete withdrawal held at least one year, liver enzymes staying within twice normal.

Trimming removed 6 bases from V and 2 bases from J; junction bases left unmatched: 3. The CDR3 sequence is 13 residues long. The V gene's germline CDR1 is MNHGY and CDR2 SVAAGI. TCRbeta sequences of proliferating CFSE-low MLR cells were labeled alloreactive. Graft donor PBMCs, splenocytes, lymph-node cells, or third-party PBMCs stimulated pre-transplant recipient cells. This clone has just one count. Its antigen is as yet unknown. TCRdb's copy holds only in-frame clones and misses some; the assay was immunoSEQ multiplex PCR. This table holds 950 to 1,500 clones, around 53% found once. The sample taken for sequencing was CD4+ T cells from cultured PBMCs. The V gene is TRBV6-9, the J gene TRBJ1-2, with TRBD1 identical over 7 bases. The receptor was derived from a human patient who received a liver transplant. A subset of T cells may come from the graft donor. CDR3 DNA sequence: TGTGCCAGCAGGCTGGACAGGAACTATGGCTACACCTTC. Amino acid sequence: CASRLDRNYGYTF.